The 2 T cell receptor beta chains below come from one sample, sequenced in a study of blood T cell repertoires in COVID-19. Assay: immunoSEQ multiplex PCR; the TCRdb copy retains only in-frame clones and omits some. In the table there are tens of thousands of clones, 65% to 85% of which are singletons. Sequencing input: peripheral blood. Receptors were obtained from a man aged 60-69 years with acute or convalescent COVID-19.

A single count supports this clone. V is TRBV10-3 and J is TRBJ1-2, with D maybe TRBD1 (6 bases). Germline CDR1 is ENHRY and CDR2 is SYGVKD. The CDR3 extends over 18 amino acids. V was cut by 4 bases and J by 5 bases, with 26 bases left in between. The CDR3 DNA sequence: TGTGCCATCAGTGCATCCCCGGGTTACAGGGAGAGCCCTTATGGCTACACCTTC. This encodes CAISASPGYRESPYGYTF.

The V gene is TRBV6-5, the J gene TRBJ2-7, with TRBD2 matching over 7 bases. The CDR3 runs to 12 residues. The germline V gene encodes CDR1 MNHEY and CDR2 SVGAGI. V shed 8 bases, J shed 5 bases, and the junction held 6 bases outside the gene matches. The CDR3 protein is CASGRGGDEQYF. In DNA, the CDR3 is TGTGCCAGCGGGAGGGGAGGGGACGAGCAGTACTTC.